The source of this TCR beta chain is a study of technical replicates of blood from several donors (TCRdb year 2017). Library creation used the immunoSEQ multiplex PCR assay. What TCRdb holds here is the immuneACCESS table cut down to in-frame rearrangements. Part of the clones is not present; checked against another copy, under half of the missing clones reflect an unresolved V gene, and the others are unexplained. This sample is represented by about 83,000 clones; approximately 90% of them were singletons. The leading ten clones occupy approximately 0.25% of the sample. A single count supports this clone. Its target antigen remains unknown. No much larger clone exists at a distance of one base, and base qualities are not known. V sheds 0 bases and J sheds 6 bases, leaving 3 bases between their ends. The CDR3 measures 12 amino acids from cysteine to phenylalanine. The sequence is cut down to CDR3 DNA, 36 bases in frame from base 1. CDR1 and CDR2 are read off the germline V gene as MGHRA and YSYEKL.

This receptor chain uses TRBV4-1 and TRBJ2-1, with no reliable assignment of the D segment. Material: T cells isolated from PBMCs. The sequence was obtained from a human donor in good health. Here the CDR3 is given as CASSQDSNEQFF. The bases are TGCGCCAGCAGCCAAGACTCCAATGAGCAGTTCTTC.